The sequence of this T cell receptor (beta chain) was determined in a study of monozygotic twins with inflammatory bowel disease (dated by TCRdb to about 2019). Broadly, across the study: The complete study included 28 monozygotic twin pairs: 19 IBD-discordant Danish pairs and nine German pairs, of which four were IBD-concordant and five were IBD-discordant. The search for disease-associated traits relied mainly on comparing, within discordant pairs, IBD patients with their genetically identical healthy co-twins. Each individual had, on average, about 151 000 unique TCRalpha sequences and 181 000 unique TCRbeta sequences available for analysis.

The paper's findings and limits, for the study overall: Different T cell subtypes could not be distinguished in the analysis. Concordant and discordant twins showed no difference in repertoire similarity, possibly because of limited statistical power. Differing immunosuppressive treatments among patients may have added background noise and inter-individual variability to the repertoires. Compared with healthy twins, IBD patients shared fewer clonotypes with other individuals, and the difference was most pronounced in patients with signs of disease activity. TCRbeta repertoire diversity, by inverse Simpson index, was decreased in IBD patients compared with their healthy co-twins. No single strong signal or clonotype linked to IBD turned up in the results, so the idea that one exists was not supported.

About this clonotype itself: The antigen it binds to is not known.

Libraries were built with 5' RACE. The input for every TCR library was 3,500 to 4,500 ng of total RNA. cDNA was synthesized with SMARTScribe reverse transcriptase in eight separate reactions per sample. During cDNA synthesis, template switching introduced unique molecular identifiers that contained a 6-nucleotide sample barcode. TCRalpha and TCRbeta cDNA was amplified in two nested PCRs of 16 and 9 cycles, and bead purification was carried out after each PCR. Before amplification, the cDNA was treated with uracil DNA-glycosylase and purified using the QIAquick PCR purification kit. The second PCR added Illumina TruSeq-compatible adapters along with sample-specific barcodes. Library quality and concentration were checked on TapeStation and Qubit, and libraries were pooled at about 5 ng each. Sequencing of the pooled libraries was done on an Illumina HiSeq2500 single-index Rapid Run using custom sequencing primers and 2 x 100 bp reads. Per the original workflow: UMI-based consensus assembly with MiGEC version 1.2.6 was used to correct PCR and sequencing errors. MiXCR version 2.1.1 was used to carry out V(D)J alignment, clonotype assembly and CDR3 extraction. Normalisation of gene usage, clonotype sharing and MAIT/NKT TCR abundance was achieved by analysing the top 1000, 10 000 and 20 000 clonotypes per sample. Diversity was computed as the inverse Simpson index with the vegan R package after downsampling to 27 000 UMIs. Paired Mann-Whitney U tests were applied to discordant twin pairs, and Benjamini-Hochberg correction was used for multiple testing. TCRdb reprocessed the reads and provides one entry for every CDR3 protein sequence; no DNA is given. TCRdb, not the original authors, processed these V and J calls. The sample table records about 440,000 distinct CDR3 sequences. The ten largest clones add up to about 2.2% of the sample.

From each donor, a roughly 2.5 ml peripheral blood sample was collected into PAXgene tubes and stored at -80 degrees C. Without T cell sorting, total RNA was isolated from whole blood using the PAXgene blood miRNA kit on an automated QIAcube. Peripheral blood from monozygotic twin pairs concordant or discordant for inflammatory bowel disease was subjected to deep TCRalpha and TCRbeta repertoire profiling with unique molecular barcoding. Smoking habits were recorded for all twin pairs, and individuals were classified as current, former or never smokers. Looking up the germline V gene (reference sequence) yields CDR1 GTSNPN and CDR2 SVGIG. The CDR3, from cysteine to phenylalanine, totals 13 residues. A DNA sequence was not provided.

This clonotype originated in a human donor with ulcerative colitis or Crohn's disease, or a healthy co-twin of an affected twin (not recorded which). The sequenced material came from blood. The V gene is TRBV30 and the J gene is TRBJ2-7; TCRdb indicates TRBD1, and absent DNA this call remains unverified. The CDR3 protein: CAWTGHDSYEQYF.